The 18 T cell receptor beta chains below were found in one sample sequenced in a study of blood T cell repertoires in COVID-19. TCRdb's copy holds only in-frame clones and misses some; the assay was immunoSEQ multiplex PCR. The sample carries some 350,000 clones, over 75% recorded once. The specimen was PBMCs or T cells enriched from blood (not recorded which). The receptors shown here come from a man aged 18-30 years who had recovered from COVID-19.

The chain has TRBV4-3 and TRBJ2-2, with TRBD1 as a possible D gene (8 bases). CDR3 length equals 17 residues. V was pared by 4 bases and J by 6 bases, with 21 bases between. Germline assignment: CDR1 LGHNA and CDR2 YSLEER. The CDR3 nucleotides read TGCGCCAGCAGCCCCAATACAGGGGGGAGGGCCGCCGGGGAGCTGTTTTTT. This encodes CASSPNTGGRAAGELFF.

This clone showed up just once. This sequence joins TRBV11-1 and TRBJ2-3; possibly TRBD2 for D (5 bases). Germline assignment: CDR1 SGHAT and CDR2 FQDESV (reference sequence). The CDR3 length is 14 residues. V lost 3 bases and J lost 0, with 7 bases in between. In DNA form, the CDR3 reads TGTGCCAGCAGCTTGGGCGGGAGCACAGATACGCAGTATTTT. Encoded protein: CASSLGGSTDTQYF. Full variable domain (rest looked up from reference TRBV11-1 and TRBJ2-3): EAEVAQSPRYKITEKSQAVAFWCDPISGHATLYWYRQILGQGPELLVQFQDESVVDDSQLPKDRFSAERLKGVDSTLKIQPAELGDSAMYLCASSLGGSTDTQYFGPGTRLTVL.

The V gene is TRBV29-1, the J gene TRBJ2-1; D perhaps matches TRBD2 (6 bases). CDR3 size: 14 residues. CDR1 is SQVTM, CDR2 ANQGSEA, per germline. Trimming stripped 6 bases from V and 0 bases from J, with 12 bases between. The CDR3 protein is CSVLAAHSYNEQFF. The CDR3 nucleotides read TGCAGCGTGTTAGCGGCCCACTCCTACAATGAGCAGTTCTTC.

DNA of the CDR3: TGTGCCAGCAGTTCCGGGACAGGGATCGAGCAGTACTTC. It encodes CASSSGTGIEQYF. This chain uses TRBV6-5 with TRBJ2-7; 9 positions match TRBD1. The J segment lost 6 bases and the V segment lost 4 bases, leaving 4 bases of the junction unmatched. Germline assignment: CDR1 MNHEY and CDR2 SVGAGI. The CDR3 runs 13 residues.

The V call is TRBV7-3, the J call TRBJ1-2; 9 nucleotides agree with TRBD1. Germline V gene lookup returns CDR1 SGHTA and CDR2 FQGTGA. V lost 5 bases to trimming and J lost 8 bases; unmatched junction nucleotides: 6. The CDR3 loop spans 13 amino acids. This CDR3 is CASSPGQGRGYTF. The CDR3 nucleotides are TGTGCCAGCAGCCCTGGACAGGGGAGAGGCTACACCTTC. Variable domain in full (rest from reference TRBV7-3 and TRBJ1-2): GAGVSQTPSNKVTEKGKYVELRCDPISGHTALYWYRQSLGQGPEFLIYFQGTGAADDSGLPNDRFFAVRPEGSVSTLKIQRTERGDSAVYLCASSPGQGRGYTFGSGTRLTVV.

The CDR3 region is CASSIAGGVNEQFF. The CDR3, as DNA: TGTGCCAGTAGTATAGCGGGGGGGGTTAATGAGCAGTTCTTC. The rearrangement links TRBV19 to TRBJ2-1; TRBD2 aligns across 8 bases. Germline trimming cut 1 base from V and 7 bases from J; bases unmatched to any gene: 3. This CDR3 has 14 amino acids. CDR1 is LNHDA and CDR2 is SQIVND in the germline V gene (reference sequence). The variable domain in full, with the rest retrieved from reference TRBV19 and TRBJ2-1, is DGGITQSPKYLFRKEGQNVTLSCEQNLNHDAMYWYRQDPGQGLRLIYYSQIVNDFQKGDIAEGYSVSREKKESFPLTVTSAQKNPTAFYLCASSIAGGVNEQFFGPGTRLTVL.

This clone appeared once. This chain connects TRBV7-3 to TRBJ2-7; D might be TRBD1 (5 bases). Germline V CDR1 and CDR2: SGHTA, FQGTGA. The length of the CDR3 is 15 residues. With 0 bases removed from V and 6 bases from J, the gap between germline ends came to 15 bases. DNA of the CDR3: TGTGCCAGCAGCTTAACTAGTCAGGGAACCTCCGAGCAGTACTTC. Its translation is CASSLTSQGTSEQYF.

This sequence joins TRBV9 and TRBJ2-1, with 9 positions matching TRBD1. This CDR3 is 17 amino acids long. Germline-derived CDR1 and CDR2 are SGDLS and YYNGEE. V trimming: 2 bases; J trimming: 3 bases; junction bases outside the gene matches: 9. The CDR3 loop is CASSVRTGGALYNEQFF. For the CDR3, the DNA is TGTGCCAGCAGCGTCCGCACAGGGGGCGCCCTCTACAATGAGCAGTTCTTC.

V gene TRBV15 combines with J gene TRBJ1-3; no clear D gene. Deletions cut 5 bases from V and 3 bases from J, with 20 bases between. There are 17 residues in the CDR3. CDR1 is LNHNV and CDR2 is YYDKDF in the germline V gene (reference sequence). CDR3 amino acids: CATSPTSTLQLGNTIYF. The CDR3 bases are TGTGCCACCAGCCCTACTTCGACTCTGCAGCTTGGAAACACCATATATTTT.

The J gene is TRBJ2-5, the V gene TRBV7-3; 7 bases align to TRBD2. The J segment lost 1 base and the V segment lost 1 base, leaving 3 bases of the junction unmatched. Germline V gives CDR1 SGHTA, CDR2 FQGTGA. This CDR3 has 15 residues. The CDR3 coding sequence is TGTGCCAGCAGCTTAATGGGGGGGTCCCAAGAGACCCAGTACTTC. Protein product: CASSLMGGSQETQYF.

The chain uses TRBV3-1 (or the pseudogene TRBV3-2) and TRBJ2-7; weak D call: TRBD1 (6 bases). From germline, CDR1 is LGHDT and CDR2 YNNKEL (reference sequence). This CDR3 is 11 amino acids long. V lost 5 bases, J lost 6 bases, and 8 bases lay in between. In nucleotides, the CDR3 is TGTGCCAGCAGCGAACAGGGCGAGCAGTACTTC. This encodes CASSEQGEQYF.

The V gene is TRBV5-1, the J gene TRBJ2-2; 7 bases are shared with TRBD2. Per the germline V gene, CDR1 is SGHRS and CDR2 is YFSETQ. CDR3 length: 14 amino acids. J lost 4 bases, V lost 7 bases, and 7 bases had no gene match. Here the CDR3 DNA reads TGCGCCAGCGAGCGGGGAGCTCCCACCGGGGAGCTGTTTTTT. It codes for CASERGAPTGELFF.

V usage is TRBV5-1 and J usage is TRBJ1-1, with a weak D call TRBD1 (5 bases). The V end lost 5 bases, the J end lost 7 bases, and 15 bases lay between the germline ends. Germline V gene data show CDR1 as SGHRS and CDR2 as YFSETQ. The CDR3 has 13 amino acids. The CDR3 here is CASREGTTDEAFF. DNA of the CDR3: TGCGCCAGCAGGGAGGGGACTACCGATGAAGCTTTCTTT. Using reference TRBV5-1 and TRBJ1-1 for the parts outside the CDR3, the full variable domain is KAGVTQTPRYLIKTRGQQVTLSCSPISGHRSVSWYQQTPGQGLQFLFEYFSETQRNKGNFPGRFSGRQFSNSRSEMNVSTLELGDSALYLCASREGTTDEAFFGQGTRLTVV.

The chain carries TRBV11-3 and TRBJ2-3, with 8 bases that match TRBD1. The length of the CDR3 is 15 residues. The germline gives CDR1 SGHNT, CDR2 YENEEA. V lost 3 bases, J lost 3 bases, and 5 bases stayed unmatched. In DNA, the CDR3 is TGTGCCAGCAGCTTTGAGGGACAGGAGACAGATACGCAGTATTTT. Encoded protein: CASSFEGQETDTQYF.

The rearrangement uses TRBV4-1 and TRBJ1-4; D gene uncertain. The germline V gene encodes CDR1 MGHRA and CDR2 YSYEKL. The CDR3 runs to 16 residues. Trimming shortened V by 1 base and J by 3 bases, and 12 bases separated the two germline ends. The CDR3 spells CASSQVLGSPNEKLFF. The DNA for the CDR3 is TGCGCCAGCAGCCAAGTTCTGGGCAGCCCTAATGAAAAACTGTTTTTT.

The chain uses TRBV2 and TRBJ2-7, with D perhaps matching TRBD2 (5 bases). Trimming pared 2 bases from V and 3 bases from J, leaving 14 bases between. Germline CDR1 and CDR2: SNHLY and FYNNEI. This CDR3 has 15 amino acids. The CDR3 DNA is TGTGCCAGCAGTGAAAGAGGGCAGATCCACTACGAGCAGTACTTC. This sequence encodes CASSERGQIHYEQYF. Full variable domain (rest looked up from reference TRBV2 and TRBJ2-7): EPEVTQTPSHQVTQMGQEVILRCVPISNHLYFYWYRQILGQKVEFLVSFYNNEISEKSEIFDDQFSVERPDGSNFTLKIRSTKLEDSAMYFCASSERGQIHYEQYFGPGTRLTVT.

Worth noting for this clone: One end of the junction is discordant with germline, which a read error may explain. V is TRBV2 and J is TRBJ1-2, with 7 bases lining up with TRBD1. In germline, CDR1 is SNHLY, CDR2 FYNNEI. CDR3 length equals 13 residues. CDR3 nucleotides: TGTGCCAGCAGCGAACAGGGGATCTATGGCTATACCTTC. It yields the protein CASSEQGIYGYTF.

This clone was found once. The rearrangement uses TRBV11-2 and TRBJ2-2; TRBD2 matches 12 bases. Trimming at V came to 7 bases and at J to 0 bases, leaving 12 bases not matched to a gene. CDR1 and CDR2 (germline): SGHAT, FQNNGV. The CDR3 length is 19 residues. The CDR3 DNA sequence: TGTGCCAGCACCAATCGACTAGCGGGGGCCTTCGCGAACACCGGGGAGCTGTTTTTT. Translated: CASTNRLAGAFANTGELFF.